The 28 T cell receptor beta chains below all came from one sample that was sequenced in a study of CD8+ T cells in alopecia areata. Following extraction, RNA underwent reverse transcription to cDNA, which served as the sequencing template. Repertoires were generated with immunoSEQ multiplex PCR, while TCRdb's copy carries only in-frame clones and drops some. There are 100,000 to 120,000 clones in the sample; about 60% occur only once, and 23% lies in the top ten. Material for sequencing was NKG2D-low CD8+ T cells sorted from blood. These receptors were collected from a human donor with alopecia areata.

This clone has more than one count but fewer than ten. The chain has TRBV7-9 and TRBJ2-1; a weak D match, TRBD2 (5 bases). V gave up 2 bases and J gave up 7 bases, with 12 bases separating them. This CDR3 is built from 14 residues. Germline assignment: CDR1 SEHNR and CDR2 FQNEAQ (reference sequence). Written as DNA, the CDR3 is TGTGCCAGCAGCTTAAACGGGATGGCGAATGAGCAGTTCTTC. The encoded protein is CASSLNGMANEQFF.

This chain uses TRBV29-1 with TRBJ2-7; 9 nucleotides line up with TRBD1. Germline V gives CDR1 SQVTM, CDR2 ANQGSEA. The CDR3 is 14 residues long. The V gene end was trimmed by 2 bases and the J gene end by 1 base; junction bases not matched to a gene: 3. Here the CDR3 reads CSVERTGDSYEQYF. DNA for the CDR3: TGCAGCGTTGAACGGACAGGGGATTCCTACGAGCAGTACTTC.

The chain recombines TRBV7-9 with TRBJ2-1; 7 bases agree with TRBD2. After removal of 5 bases from V and 2 bases from J, the junction contained 6 bases not matched to a gene. CDR3 size: 15 residues. CDR1 and CDR2 (germline): SEHNR, FQNEAQ (reference sequence). CDR3 region: CASSDLAAAYNEQFF. DNA for the CDR3: TGTGCCAGCAGCGACCTAGCGGCTGCCTACAATGAGCAGTTCTTC.

This clone was detected only a few times. This chain joins TRBV7-9 and TRBJ2-4; either TRBD1 or TRBD2 may fit D (5 bases each). Between the trimmed V and J ends, which lost 8 bases and 2 bases, there was a span of 16 bases. This CDR3 comprises 15 residues. CDR1 SEHNR and CDR2 FQNEAQ come from the germline V gene (reference sequence). CDR3 sequence reads: CASYRVGGPKNIQYF. The CDR3, as DNA: TGTGCCAGCTACCGTGTTGGGGGACCCAAAAACATTCAGTACTTC. The variable domain in full, completed from reference TRBV7-9 and TRBJ2-4, reads DTGVSQNPRHKITKRGQNVTFRCDPISEHNRLYWYRQTLGQGPEFLTYFQNEAQLEKSRLLSDRFSAERPKGSFSTLEIQRTEQGDSAMYLCASYRVGGPKNIQYFGAGTRLSVL.

As concerns this clone: The junction differs from germline at one of its ends, possibly a read error. The chain links TRBV13 to TRBJ2-7, with 8 bases aligning to TRBD2. Germline V gene data show CDR1 as PRHDT and CDR2 as FYEKMQ (reference sequence). The CDR3 has 14 residues. The CDR3 here is CASSLASGSYWRNF. The CDR3 coding sequence is TGTGCCAGCAGCTTAGCCAGCGGGAGTTATTGGAGGAACTTC.

The V gene is TRBV5-6, the J gene TRBJ1-2, with TRBD1 matching over 9 bases. CDR1 SGHDT and CDR2 YYEEEE come from the germline V gene. The CDR3 length is 13 residues. After removal of 5 bases from V and 4 bases from J, the junction contained 3 bases not matched to a gene. The CDR3 sequence: CASRGQGLYGYTF. The CDR3 bases are TGTGCCAGCAGGGGACAGGGACTCTATGGCTACACCTTC. Complete variable domain (other parts from reference TRBV5-6 and TRBJ1-2): DAGVTQSPTHLIKTRGQQVTLRCSPKSGHDTVSWYQQALGQGPQFIFQYYEEEERQRGNFPDRFSGHQFPNYSSELNVNALLLGDSALYLCASRGQGLYGYTFGSGTRLTVV.

The chain recombines TRBV27 with TRBJ2-1, with D perhaps TRBD1 (5 bases). The CDR3 is made up of 13 amino acids. Trimming pared 6 bases from V and 9 bases from J, leaving 15 bases between. Germline values: CDR1 MNHEY, CDR2 SMNVEV (reference sequence). The CDR3 is CASRGRGLGEQFF. The CDR3 nucleotides are TGTGCCAGCAGGGGTAGGGGCCTCGGTGAGCAGTTCTTC.

This chain joins TRBV7-3 and TRBJ2-1; possibly TRBD2 for D (7 bases). Trimming cost V 7 bases and J 3 bases, with 13 bases left between them. CDR3 size: 14 residues. CDR1 and CDR2 from the germline V gene are SGHTA and FQGTGA. The CDR3 reads CASNSGGLYNEQFF. As DNA, the CDR3 is TGTGCCAGCAACTCCGGGGGGCTCTACAATGAGCAGTTCTTC.

The chain is built from TRBV5-1 and TRBJ2-3; the D gene is possibly TRBD1 (5 bases). Looked up from germline, CDR1 is SGHRS and CDR2 is YFSETQ. The CDR3 is 16 amino acids. Trimming removed 0 bases from V and 1 base from J, with 12 bases in between. CDR3 residues: CASSLGPFRGTDTQYF. The CDR3, as DNA: TGCGCCAGCAGCTTGGGTCCCTTCAGGGGCACAGATACGCAGTATTTT.

The chain's CDR3 is CASSPGAGKNIQYF. Written as DNA, the CDR3 is TGCGCCAGCAGCCCAGGGGCGGGCAAGAACATTCAGTACTTC. The chain joins TRBV5-1 to TRBJ2-4, with a possible D match to TRBD1 (6 bases). The CDR3 has 14 amino acids. Germline V gene lookup returns CDR1 SGHRS and CDR2 YFSETQ. The V end lost 4 bases, the J end lost 7 bases, and 15 bases lay between the germline ends. The variable domain in full, completed from reference TRBV5-1 and TRBJ2-4, reads KAGVTQTPRYLIKTRGQQVTLSCSPISGHRSVSWYQQTPGQGLQFLFEYFSETQRNKGNFPGRFSGRQFSNSRSEMNVSTLELGDSALYLCASSPGAGKNIQYFGAGTRLSVL.

In this sample, this clone turned up a few times. One end of the junction does not line up with germline, which may come from a read error. The chain combines TRBV27 with TRBJ2-1; 11 bases are a match to TRBD2. The CDR3 covers 16 residues. Germline lookup yields CDR1 MNHEY and CDR2 SMNVEV (reference sequence). The CDR3 nucleotides are TGTGCCAGCAGTTTAAAGTCGATAGCGGGAGGGCCCCCATCGCTCTTC. Translation: CASSLKSIAGGPPSLF.

The chain uses TRBV13 and TRBJ2-7, with 13 bases identical to TRBD2. Losses at the gene ends were 0 bases for V and 0 bases for J; bases not matched to a gene: 8. Germline V CDR1 and CDR2: PRHDT, FYEKMQ (reference sequence). This CDR3 has 19 amino acids. The CDR3 nucleotides read TGTGCCAGCAGCTTAGGCACTGGACTAGCGGGAGCCGACTCCTACGAGCAGTACTTC. Translating it yields CASSLGTGLAGADSYEQYF.

The chain recombines TRBV11-2 with TRBJ2-1; no clear D gene. Germline V gene sequence: CDR1 SGHAT, CDR2 FQNNGV. CDR3 size: 13 residues. Between the trimmed V and J ends, which lost 5 bases and 6 bases, there was a span of 11 bases. The DNA of the CDR3 is TGTGCCAGCAGCCGTCGGGTGGGCAATGAGCAGTTCTTC. This gives the protein CASSRRVGNEQFF. The full variable domain, its missing parts supplied by reference TRBV11-2 and TRBJ2-1, is EAGVAQSPRYKIIEKRQSVAFWCNPISGHATLYWYQQILGQGPKLLIQFQNNGVVDDSQLPKDRFSAERLKGVDSTLKIQPAKLEDSAVYLCASSRRVGNEQFFGPGTRLTVL.

This clone was seen a handful of times. J is TRBJ2-1 and V is TRBV7-9; no clear D. Trimming took 1 base from V and 10 from J, leaving 11 bases between them. CDR1 is SEHNR and CDR2 is FQNEAQ in the germline V gene (reference sequence). The CDR3 is made up of 13 amino acids. The CDR3 DNA is TGTGCCAGCAGCTTAGGCGTTTCCGGGGAGCAGTTCTTC. Protein sequence: CASSLGVSGEQFF.

CDR3 in DNA: TGCGCCAGCAGCTTGGGGTCGCTGGGGAGCGAGCAGTACTTC. This codes for CASSLGSLGSEQYF. The rearrangement links TRBV5-1 to TRBJ2-7; D is possibly TRBD2 (5 bases). V was pared by 0 bases and J by 6 bases, with 13 bases between. The CDR3 spans 14 residues. Germline CDR1 reads SGHRS; CDR2 reads YFSETQ.

V usage is TRBV5-1 and J usage is TRBJ2-5; the D is unclear. Germline V lookup: CDR1 SGHRS, CDR2 YFSETQ. Between the trimmed V and J ends, which lost 2 bases and 0 bases, there was a span of 8 bases. CDR3 length equals 14 residues. As DNA, the CDR3 is TGCGCCAGCAGCTTTCCTGGGGACCAAGAGACCCAGTACTTC. As protein: CASSFPGDQETQYF.

The rearrangement uses TRBV6-1 and TRBJ2-5; D is unclear. This CDR3 is built from 15 residues. Germline lookup yields CDR1 MNHNS and CDR2 SASEGT. Trimming shortened V by 2 bases and J by 2 bases, and 12 bases separated the two germline ends. The CDR3 here is CASSEFRRKQETQYF. The CDR3 DNA reads as TGTGCCAGCAGTGAATTTAGACGGAAACAAGAGACCCAGTACTTC.

This sequence joins TRBV9 and TRBJ2-7; TRBD1 or TRBD2 may be the D gene (5 bases each). Germline loops: CDR1 SGDLS, CDR2 YYNGEE. The V end was cut by 2 bases, the J end by 5 bases, with 11 bases between. This CDR3 is built from 13 residues. CDR3 in amino acids: CASSVEGSDEQYF. As DNA, the CDR3 is TGTGCCAGCAGCGTTGAGGGGTCCGACGAGCAGTACTTC.

This clone was seen a single time. The chain couples TRBV2 to TRBJ1-5; D is unclear. Germline V gene lookup returns CDR1 SNHLY and CDR2 FYNNEI. Trimming pared 6 bases from V and 5 bases from J, leaving 2 bases between. The CDR3 is made up of 10 amino acids. CDR3 nucleotides: TGTGCCAGCAGGTATCAGCCCCAGCATTTT. Translated, it gives CASRYQPQHF. The variable domain in full, with the rest retrieved from reference TRBV2 and TRBJ1-5, is EPEVTQTPSHQVTQMGQEVILRCVPISNHLYFYWYRQILGQKVEFLVSFYNNEISEKSEIFDDQFSVERPDGSNFTLKIRSTKLEDSAMYFCASRYQPQHFGDGTRLSIL.

The V call is TRBV27, the J call TRBJ2-7; 8 nucleotides agree with TRBD2. Losses at the gene ends were 0 bases for V and 0 bases for J; bases not matched to a gene: 4. Germline V lookup: CDR1 MNHEY, CDR2 SMNVEV (reference sequence). The CDR3 contains 16 residues. This chain's CDR3 is CASSLSGGRPSYEQYF. DNA of the CDR3: TGTGCCAGCAGTTTATCCGGCGGGAGGCCCTCCTACGAGCAGTACTTC.

The CDR3 here is CASSESASTDTQYF. In DNA, the CDR3 is TGTGCCAGTAGTGAGTCAGCGAGCACAGATACGCAGTATTTT. J is TRBJ2-3 and V is TRBV19; D ambiguous. Germline assignment: CDR1 LNHDA and CDR2 SQIVND (reference sequence). The germline V and J ends were trimmed by 5 bases and 0 bases, with 9 bases remaining between them. The CDR3 loop spans 14 amino acids.

CDR3 residues: CANPSLAGEETQYF. The CDR3 region has the DNA TGTGCCAACCCCTCGCTAGCGGGAGAAGAGACCCAGTACTTC. The rearrangement uses TRBV27 and TRBJ2-5, with 10 bases identical to TRBD2. The CDR3 is made up of 14 amino acids. V dropped 10 bases and J dropped 3; count of bases not matched to a gene: 8. Germline V lookup: CDR1 MNHEY, CDR2 SMNVEV (reference sequence).

The gene calls are TRBV27 and TRBJ1-2; 8 nucleotides match TRBD1. This CDR3 has 15 amino acids. Trimming cost V 6 bases and J 3 bases; bases outside gene matches: 9. The germline CDR1 and CDR2 sequences are MNHEY and SMNVEV (reference sequence). CDR3 sequence (DNA): TGTGCCAGCAGCGGCGGGGACAGGTCCTACTATGGCTACACCTTC. Its protein is CASSGGDRSYYGYTF.

The chain carries TRBV15 and TRBJ2-1, with D unresolved. The V end was cut by 4 bases, the J end by 10 bases, with 20 bases between. This CDR3 has 15 residues. The germline V gene has CDR1 LNHNV and CDR2 YYDKDF (reference sequence). In nucleotides, the CDR3 is TGTGCCACCAGCACCGACAAATCTAGTCGGACCGAGCAGTTCTTC. It is translated as CATSTDKSSRTEQFF. Based on the CDR3 plus reference TRBV15 and TRBJ2-1, the full variable domain is DAMVIQNPRYQVTQFGKPVTLSCSQTLNHNVMYWYQQKSSQAPKLLFHYYDKDFNNEADTPDNFQSRRPNTSFCFLDIRSPGLGDTAMYLCATSTDKSSRTEQFFGPGTRLTVL.

This clone has only a few counts. This rearrangement joins TRBV19 to TRBJ2-1, with D possibly TRBD2 on 6 matching bases. CDR1 and CDR2 from the germline V gene are LNHDA and SQIVND (reference sequence). The CDR3 is 13 amino acids. Trimming took off 8 bases at V and 8 bases at J, with 16 bases between the two ends. In nucleotides, the CDR3 is TGTGCCAGTGCCCAAGGCAGGGACTATGAGCAGTTCTTC. Translating it yields CASAQGRDYEQFF.

V usage is TRBV4-1 and J usage is TRBJ1-2, with a possible D match to TRBD1 (5 bases). Germline CDR1 and CDR2: MGHRA and YSYEKL. The germline V and J ends were trimmed by 6 bases and 0 bases, with 17 bases remaining between them. The CDR3 extends over 16 amino acids. CDR3 coding DNA: TGCGCCAGCAGTCACCAGGGCCTTTCTACTAACTATGGCTACACCTTC. Translation: CASSHQGLSTNYGYTF.

Concerning this clone itself: The sample has other DNA sequences that encode this CDR3 too. The genes are TRBV7-9 and TRBJ2-5; D gene ambiguous. In germline, CDR1 is SEHNR, CDR2 FQNEAQ (reference sequence). The V and J ends lost 2 bases and 5 bases respectively, with 6 bases between them. This CDR3 region has 12 residues. CDR3 in DNA: TGTGCCAGCAGCTTAATCGAGGAGACCCAGTACTTC. As protein: CASSLIEETQYF.

The V call is TRBV6-1, the J call TRBJ2-7; 9 positions match TRBD1. CDR1 and CDR2 from the germline V gene are MNHNS and SASEGT. The CDR3 is made up of 16 amino acids. After removal of 1 base from V and 6 bases from J, the junction contained 10 bases not matched to a gene. The CDR3 DNA reads TGTGCCAGCAGTGAAGGGGTAGGGACAGGGTCGGCCGAGCAGTACTTC. Its protein is CASSEGVGTGSAEQYF.